Listed below are T cell receptor beta chains from one sample, sequenced in a study of sequential checkpoint blockade in melanoma. Method: immunoSEQ multiplex PCR; TCRdb's copy keeps in-frame clones and lacks some. The table shows 18,000 or so clones, with under 75% occurring only once. This specimen consisted of CD8+ T cells sorted from blood (inferred from file names), obtained from a patient given nivolumab and ipilimumab in sequence. These receptors were taken from a human donor with melanoma. Both conserved end residues are part of each CDR3. The D gene is left open where the match is weak. The size field is filled for only some rows; it gives once, few, many or a size class.

>TRBJ2-7|few|TRBV5-1|TRBD1
CASSSTGGHEQYF
TGCGCCAGCAGCTCGACAGGGGGCCACGAGCAGTACTTC
>TRBJ2-2|NA|TRBV7-2|NA
CASSSIRGELFF
TGTGCCAGCAGCTCTATTCGGGGGGAGCTGTTTTTT
>TRBJ2-5|once|TRBV19|NA
CASRSGVYQETQYF
TGTGCCAGTAGATCGGGGGTGTACCAAGAGACCCAGTACTTC
>TRBJ2-1|NA|TRBV9|TRBD2
CASSVPDGTSGRGSYNEQFF
TGTGCCAGCAGCGTACCCGACGGGACTAGCGGGAGGGGATCCTACAATGAGCAGTTCTTC
>TRBJ1-1|NA|TRBV7-2|TRBD1
CASSSRGTGVAEAFF
TGTGCCAGCAGCTCCAGGGGGACAGGGGTCGCTGAAGCTTTCTTT
>TRBJ2-7|NA|TRBV4-2|NA
CASSQDGTSSSYEQYF
TGTGCCAGCAGCCAAGATGGGACATCGAGCTCCTACGAGCAGTACTTC
>TRBJ2-1|NA|TRBV9|TRBD2
CASSAGTSGYNEQFF
TGTGCCAGCAGCGCAGGGACTAGCGGCTACAATGAGCAGTTCTTC
>TRBJ2-2|few|TRBV5-1|NA
CASSLDDRRHTGELFF
TGCGCCAGCAGCTTGGATGACAGGAGACACACCGGGGAGCTGTTTTTT
>TRBJ1-2|NA|TRBV28|TRBD1
CASRTEDRLREGYTF
TGTGCCAGCAGAACTGAGGACAGGCTCCGGGAAGGCTACACCTTC
>TRBJ1-2|NA|TRBV27|NA
CASSSQASTGGGYGYTF
TGTGCCAGCAGTTCCCAGGCGTCTACGGGAGGGGGGTATGGCTACACCTTC
>TRBJ2-1|NA|TRBV4-3|NA
CASSQARDSSYNEQFF
TGCGCCAGCAGCCAAGCGAGGGACTCTTCCTACAATGAGCAGTTCTTC
>TRBJ2-3|NA|TRBV7-3|TRBD2
CASMRGGTDTQYF
TGTGCCAGCATGCGGGGGGGCACAGATACGCAGTATTTT
>TRBJ2-7|NA|TRBV1|NA
CTSRRLAEDSYEQYF
TGCACCAGCAGACGACTAGCGGAGGACTCCTACGAGCAGTACTTC
>TRBJ1-1|few|TRBV5-2|NA
CASSQDRGAEAFF
TGCGCCAGCAGCCAAGATCGGGGGGCCGAAGCTTTCTTT
>TRBJ2-7|NA|TRBV5-1|NA
CASSLALGLSYEQYF
TGCGCCAGCAGCTTGGCCTTAGGACTATCCTACGAGCAGTACTTC
>TRBJ1-5|once|TRBV4-1|TRBD1
CASSQSGQGVNQPQHF
TGCGCCAGCAGCCAATCCGGACAGGGCGTCAATCAGCCCCAGCATTTT
>TRBJ1-1|NA|TRBV6-4|TRBD1
CASSDGTGGTEAFF
TGTGCCAGCAGTGACGGGACAGGGGGCACTGAAGCTTTCTTT
>TRBJ2-3|NA|TRBV27|TRBD2
CASSLLRLAGITDTQYF
TGTGCCAGCAGTTTATTGAGACTAGCGGGGATCACAGATACGCAGTATTTT
>TRBJ2-4|few|TRBV6-4|TRBD2
CASSEVSGRNIQYF
TGTGCCAGCAGTGAAGTAAGCGGGAGGAACATTCAGTACTTC
>TRBJ2-7|once|TRBV28|TRBD1
CASSRQGASYEQYF
TGTGCCAGCAGTAGACAGGGGGCCTCCTACGAGCAGTACTTC
>TRBJ2-5|NA|TRBV5-6|NA
CASSSQETQYF
TGTGCCAGCAGTTCTCAAGAGACCCAGTACTTC
>TRBJ2-7|NA|TRBV21-1|NA
CASSLRDTPPEQYF
TGTGCCAGCAGCTTACGGGACACCCCTCCCGAGCAGTACTTC
>TRBJ1-2|NA|TRBV6-1|TRBD1
CASSTRTGKVGGYTF
TGTGCCAGCAGTACCCGGACAGGGAAAGTTGGTGGCTACACCTTC
>TRBJ1-4|NA|TRBV29-1|TRBD1
CSVEGYGTGDEKLFF
TGCAGCGTGGAGGGCTACGGGACAGGGGACGAAAAACTGTTTTTT
>TRBJ2-2|NA|TRBV4-3|TRBD2
CASSQEGDYIMHSGELFF
TGCGCCAGCAGCCAAGAGGGGGACTATATCATGCATAGCGGGGAGCTGTTTTTT
>TRBJ2-5|NA|TRBV6-5|NA
CASTEVQGSGETQYF
TGTGCCAGCACCGAAGTGCAGGGCTCTGGGGAGACCCAGTACTTC